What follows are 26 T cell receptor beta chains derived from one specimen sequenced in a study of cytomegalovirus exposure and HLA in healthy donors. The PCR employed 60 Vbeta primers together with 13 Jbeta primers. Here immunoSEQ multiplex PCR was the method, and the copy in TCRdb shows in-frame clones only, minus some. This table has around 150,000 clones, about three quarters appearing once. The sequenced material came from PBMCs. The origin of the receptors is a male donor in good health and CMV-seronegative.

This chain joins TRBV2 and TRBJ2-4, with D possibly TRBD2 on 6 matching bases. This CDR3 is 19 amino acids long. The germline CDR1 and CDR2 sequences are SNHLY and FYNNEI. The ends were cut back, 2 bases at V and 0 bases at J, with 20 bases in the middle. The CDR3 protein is CASSERDSRFSIAKNIQYF. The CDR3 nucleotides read TGTGCCAGCAGTGAAAGGGACTCCCGTTTCTCTATAGCCAAAAACATTCAGTACTTC.

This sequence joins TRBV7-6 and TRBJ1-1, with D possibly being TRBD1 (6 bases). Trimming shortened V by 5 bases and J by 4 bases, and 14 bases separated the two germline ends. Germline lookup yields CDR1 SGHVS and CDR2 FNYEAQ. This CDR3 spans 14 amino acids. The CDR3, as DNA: TGTGCCAGCAGCGAGACGCGGGGGCTCACTGAAGCTTTCTTT. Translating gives CASSETRGLTEAFF.

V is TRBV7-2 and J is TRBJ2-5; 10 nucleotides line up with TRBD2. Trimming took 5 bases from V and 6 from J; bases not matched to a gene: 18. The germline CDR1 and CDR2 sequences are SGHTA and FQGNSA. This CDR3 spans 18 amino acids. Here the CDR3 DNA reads TGTGCCAGCAGCCCACCTGGGCTAGCGGGAGTGGGTAGGAAGACCCAGTACTTC. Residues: CASSPPGLAGVGRKTQYF.

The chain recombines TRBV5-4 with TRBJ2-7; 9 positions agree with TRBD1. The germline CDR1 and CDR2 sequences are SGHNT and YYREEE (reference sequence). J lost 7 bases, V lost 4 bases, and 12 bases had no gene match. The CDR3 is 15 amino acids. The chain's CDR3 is CASSIKDRGLLEQYF. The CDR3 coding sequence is TGTGCCAGCAGCATAAAGGACAGGGGACTCCTGGAGCAGTACTTC.

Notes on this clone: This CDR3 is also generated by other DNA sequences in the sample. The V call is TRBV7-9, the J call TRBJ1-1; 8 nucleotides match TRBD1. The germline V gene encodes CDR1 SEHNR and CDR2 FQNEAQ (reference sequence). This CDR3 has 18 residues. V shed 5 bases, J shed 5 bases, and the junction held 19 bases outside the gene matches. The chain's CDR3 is CASSLIHLQGARRTEAFF. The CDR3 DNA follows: TGTGCCAGCAGCCTAATCCATCTTCAGGGGGCGCGAAGGACTGAAGCTTTCTTT.

The chain's CDR3 is CASSPRASGDTQYF. The CDR3 region has the DNA TGTGCCAGCTCACCCCGCGCCTCGGGAGATACGCAGTATTTT. The chain combines TRBV18 with TRBJ2-3; no reliable D call. The germline gives CDR1 KGHSH, CDR2 LQKENI. The CDR3 sequence is 14 residues long. V shed 3 bases and J shed 5 bases, with 12 bases lying between them.

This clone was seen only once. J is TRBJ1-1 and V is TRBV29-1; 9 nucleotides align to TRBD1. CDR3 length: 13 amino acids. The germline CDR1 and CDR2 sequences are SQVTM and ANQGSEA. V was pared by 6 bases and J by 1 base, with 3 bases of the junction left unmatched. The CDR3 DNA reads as TGCAGCGTAATGACAGGGGGGAACACTGAAGCTTTCTTT. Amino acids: CSVMTGGNTEAFF.

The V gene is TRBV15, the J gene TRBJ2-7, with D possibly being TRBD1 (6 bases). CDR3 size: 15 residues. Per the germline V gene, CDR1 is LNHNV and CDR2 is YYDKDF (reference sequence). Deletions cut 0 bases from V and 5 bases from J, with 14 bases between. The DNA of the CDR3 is TGTGCCACCAGCAGAGATCACGCAGGGGAACACGAGCAGTACTTC. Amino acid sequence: CATSRDHAGEHEQYF. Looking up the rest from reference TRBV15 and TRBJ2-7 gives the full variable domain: DAMVIQNPRYQVTQFGKPVTLSCSQTLNHNVMYWYQQKSSQAPKLLFHYYDKDFNNEADTPDNFQSRRPNTSFCFLDIRSPGLGDTAMYLCATSRDHAGEHEQYFGPGTRLTVT.

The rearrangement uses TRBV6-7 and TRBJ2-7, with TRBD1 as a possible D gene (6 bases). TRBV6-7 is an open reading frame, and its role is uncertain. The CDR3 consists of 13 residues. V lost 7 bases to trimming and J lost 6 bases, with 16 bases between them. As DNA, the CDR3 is TGTGCCAGCACCGACAAAGGGGGTCTCGAGCAGTACTTC. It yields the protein CASTDKGGLEQYF.

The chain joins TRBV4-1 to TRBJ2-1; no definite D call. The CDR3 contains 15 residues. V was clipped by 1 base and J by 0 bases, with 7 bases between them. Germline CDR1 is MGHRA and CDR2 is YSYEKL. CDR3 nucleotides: TGCGCCAGCAGCCAAGGAGGCCTCTCCTACAATGAGCAGTTCTTC. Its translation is CASSQGGLSYNEQFF.

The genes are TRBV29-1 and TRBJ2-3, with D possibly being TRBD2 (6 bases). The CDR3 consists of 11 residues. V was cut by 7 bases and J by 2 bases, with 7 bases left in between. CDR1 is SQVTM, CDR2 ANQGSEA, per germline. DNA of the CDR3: TGCAGCGGGGGGGACACAGATACGCAGTATTTT. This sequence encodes CSGGDTDTQYF.

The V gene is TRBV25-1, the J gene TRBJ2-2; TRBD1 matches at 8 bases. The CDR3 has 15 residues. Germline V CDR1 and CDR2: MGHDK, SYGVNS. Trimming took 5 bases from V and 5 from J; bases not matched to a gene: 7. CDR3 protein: CASSSRGRETGELFF. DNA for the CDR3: TGTGCCAGCAGTTCCAGGGGGCGCGAGACCGGGGAGCTGTTTTTT.

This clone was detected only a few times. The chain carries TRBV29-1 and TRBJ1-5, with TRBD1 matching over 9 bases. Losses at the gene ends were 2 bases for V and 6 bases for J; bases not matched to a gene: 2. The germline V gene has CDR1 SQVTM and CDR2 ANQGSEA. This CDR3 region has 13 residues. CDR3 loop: CSVETGGTQPQHF. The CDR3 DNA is TGCAGCGTTGAAACAGGGGGCACTCAGCCCCAGCATTTT. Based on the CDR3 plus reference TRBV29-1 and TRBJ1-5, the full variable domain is SAVISQKPSRDICQRGTSLTIQCQVDSQVTMMFWYRQQPGQSLTLIATANQGSEATYESGFVIDKFPISRPNLTFSTLTVSNMSPEDSSIYLCSVETGGTQPQHFGDGTRLSIL.

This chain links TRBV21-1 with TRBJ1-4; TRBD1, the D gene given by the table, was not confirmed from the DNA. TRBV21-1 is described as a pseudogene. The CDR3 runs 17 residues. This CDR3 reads CASSGRRTDATNEKLFF. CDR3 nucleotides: TGTGCCAGCAGCGGCCGCCGGACAGATGCAACTAATGAAAAACTGTTTTTT.

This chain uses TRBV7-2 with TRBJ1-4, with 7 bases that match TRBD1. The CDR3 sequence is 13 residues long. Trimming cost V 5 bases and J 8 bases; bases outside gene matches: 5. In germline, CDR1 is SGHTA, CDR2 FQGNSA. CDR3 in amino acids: CASSEGAREKLFF. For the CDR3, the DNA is TGTGCCAGCAGCGAGGGGGCGAGGGAAAAACTGTTTTTT.

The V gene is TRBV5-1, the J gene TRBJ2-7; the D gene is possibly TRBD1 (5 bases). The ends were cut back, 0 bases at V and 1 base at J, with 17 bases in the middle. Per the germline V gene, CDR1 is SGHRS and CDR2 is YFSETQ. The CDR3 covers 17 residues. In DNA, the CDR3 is TGCGCCAGCAGCTTGGAAGGGGCCCAAAGCTATTCCTACGAGCAGTACTTC. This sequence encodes CASSLEGAQSYSYEQYF.

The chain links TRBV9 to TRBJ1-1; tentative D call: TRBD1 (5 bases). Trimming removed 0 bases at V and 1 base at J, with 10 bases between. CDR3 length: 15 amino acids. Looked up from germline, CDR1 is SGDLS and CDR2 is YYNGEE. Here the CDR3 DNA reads TGTGCCAGCAGCGTAGACCTAACAGGGAACACTGAAGCTTTCTTT. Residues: CASSVDLTGNTEAFF.

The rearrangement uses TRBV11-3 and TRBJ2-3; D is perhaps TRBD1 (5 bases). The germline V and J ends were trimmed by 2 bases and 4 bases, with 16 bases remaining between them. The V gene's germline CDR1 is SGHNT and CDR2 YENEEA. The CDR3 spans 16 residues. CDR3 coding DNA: TGTGCCAGCAGCTTACGGACGCAGGGTTCCTCAGATACGCAGTATTTT. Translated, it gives CASSLRTQGSSDTQYF.

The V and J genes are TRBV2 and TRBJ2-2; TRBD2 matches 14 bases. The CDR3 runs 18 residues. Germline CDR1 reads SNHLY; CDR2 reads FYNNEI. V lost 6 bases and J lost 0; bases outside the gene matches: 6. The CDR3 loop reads CASSLTSGGAANTGELFF. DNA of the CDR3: TGTGCCAGCAGCCTGACTAGCGGGGGGGCCGCGAACACCGGGGAGCTGTTTTTT.

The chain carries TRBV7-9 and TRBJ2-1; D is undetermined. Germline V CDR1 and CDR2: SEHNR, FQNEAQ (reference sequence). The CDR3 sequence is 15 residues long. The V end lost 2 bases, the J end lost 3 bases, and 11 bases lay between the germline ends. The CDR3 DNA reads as TGTGCCAGCAGCTTACGGGTACTATTCTACAATGAGCAGTTCTTC. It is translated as CASSLRVLFYNEQFF.

In DNA form, the CDR3 reads TGTGCCACCAGCAGAGAGGCATCCAGGTACCAAGAGACCCAGTACTTC. Residues: CATSREASRYQETQYF. The J gene is TRBJ2-5, the V gene TRBV15; no reliable D call. V gave up 0 bases and J gave up 0 bases, with 11 bases separating them. The CDR3 spans 16 residues. CDR1 is LNHNV, CDR2 YYDKDF, per germline (reference sequence).

The CDR3 DNA follows: TGCGCCAGCACCGCAGCGGGGTATAATTCACCCCTCCACTTT. Its protein is CASTAAGYNSPLHF. The V and J genes are TRBV10-2 and TRBJ1-6; no clear D gene. The CDR3 totals 14 residues. V was clipped by 7 bases and J by 4 bases, with 11 bases between them. Germline lookup yields CDR1 WSHSY and CDR2 SAAADI.

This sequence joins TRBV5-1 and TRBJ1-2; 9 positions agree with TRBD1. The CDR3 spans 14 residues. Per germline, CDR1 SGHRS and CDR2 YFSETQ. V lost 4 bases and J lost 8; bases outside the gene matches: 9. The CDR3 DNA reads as TGCGCCAGCAGCCCGGACTTACAGGGGGCCGGCTACACCTTC. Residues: CASSPDLQGAGYTF.

CDR3 in DNA: TGTGCCAGCAGTCCCGGGACAGGGGCAGATACGCAGTATTTT. This gives the protein CASSPGTGADTQYF. The V and J genes are TRBV6-6 and TRBJ2-3, with 10 bases fitting TRBD1. Germline CDR1 is MNHNY and CDR2 is SVGAGI (reference sequence). The CDR3 is 14 amino acids. V was pared by 5 bases and J by 4 bases, with 3 bases of the junction left unmatched.

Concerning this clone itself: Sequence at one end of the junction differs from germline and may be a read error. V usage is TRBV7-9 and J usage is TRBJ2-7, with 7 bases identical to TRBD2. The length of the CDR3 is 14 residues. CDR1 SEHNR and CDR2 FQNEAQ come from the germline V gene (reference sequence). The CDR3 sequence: CSSSSRREGNEQYF. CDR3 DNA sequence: TGTTCCAGCAGCTCCCGGAGGGAGGGAAACGAGCAGTACTTC.

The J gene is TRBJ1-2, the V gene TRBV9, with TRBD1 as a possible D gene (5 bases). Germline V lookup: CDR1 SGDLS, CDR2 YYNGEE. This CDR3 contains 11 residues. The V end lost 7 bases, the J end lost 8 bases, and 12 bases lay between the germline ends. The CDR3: CASDGAEGYTF. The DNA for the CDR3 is TGTGCCAGCGATGGGGCGGAGGGCTACACCTTC.